This T cell receptor beta chain was identified in a study of CD8+ T cells in alopecia areata (dated by TCRdb to 2016 to 2019). Broadly, across the study: The treated patients, all with moderate-to-severe alopecia areata, were enrolled in an open-label pilot trial of oral tofacitinib given at 5 to 10 mg twice daily. Patients received tofacitinib for 6 to 18 months and were then followed off drug for 6 months to check for delayed response and recurrence. Clonality in the scalp was compared among normal scalp (n=4), patchy alopecia areata scalp (n=8), and alopecia totalis/universalis scalp (n=8). The study used high-throughput TCRbeta sequencing to examine T cell clonal expansion in alopecia areata, in both the C3H/HeJ mouse model and human patients. immunoSEQ multiplex PCR using 35 Vbeta forward primers and 13 Jbeta reverse primers was used to amplify TCRbeta CDR3 regions. For the treated patients, the SALT score, which quantifies what percentage of scalp surface area is affected, served as the measure of disease severity. Patients on tofacitinib were biopsied at baseline and after 4 and 24 weeks of treatment, and several of the patients also had a later scalp biopsy. In humans, TCRbeta sequencing was performed on scalp tissue and on sorted CD4+ and CD8+ peripheral blood T cells from healthy controls and from patients with patchy or totalis/universalis alopecia areata. RNA was extracted with the PAXgene miRNA kit for fixed scalp, the miRNeasy kit for PBMCs, and the RNeasy kit for mouse skin. Here is what the overall study found, with its caveats: Compared with normal scalp, lesional scalp, particularly in alopecia totalis/universalis, had higher clonality and more expanded CD8+ clones, which suggests antigenic drive. Scalp TCR repertoire analysis is complicated because resident alphabeta T cells in normal human skin are also sequenced, whereas mouse skin is dominated by gammadelta T cells. Scalp clonality and the number of expanded CD8+ clones among the top 100 scalp clones were significantly decreased by tofacitinib. Compared with mice, TCR sequences shared between patients were less clear, possibly partly because of HLA diversity across the patient population. Because the treated cohort was small and had just a single nonresponder, larger studies are needed to establish links between baseline CD8+ expansion and response. During tofacitinib treatment, many expanded lesional clones remained in scalp and blood, and this persistence may partly explain relapse after treatment is stopped.

The time point label, as the study defines it: around 29 days on oral tofacitinib. The meaning of the sample's treatment or condition label: oral pan-JAK inhibitor, 5-10 mg twice daily. Lesional scalp punch biopsies and peripheral blood were collected from alopecia areata patients. PBMCs were isolated by density centrifugation and stained for CD3, CD4 and CD8, and CD4+ and CD8+ T cells were sorted on a FACSAria. CDR3 length: 13 amino acids, cysteine to phenylalanine. Kept here is only the CDR3 DNA, which spans 39 bases and is read in frame from base 1. V drops 7 bases and J drops 3 bases, leaving 10 bases in between. For CDR1 and CDR2, the germline V gene lists SNHLY and FYNNEI. Library method: the immunoSEQ multiplex PCR assay. RNA was extracted from all samples and reverse transcribed into cDNA as template for TCR sequencing. SuperScript III was used to make first-strand cDNA, primed with a 2:1 mix of oligo-dT and random hexamers. A synthetic immune receptor repertoire was used to measure amplification bias, and any remaining bias was corrected computationally. Per the original workflow: After raw reads were preprocessed to remove errors, the CDR3 was defined following IMGT conventions as running from the conserved cysteine to phenylalanine. Clonality was calculated as 1 minus Shannon entropy normalized by log2 of the number of productive unique TCRs. Whether each scalp clone was CD4 or CD8 was inferred by checking scalp TCRbeta sequences against the CD4 and CD8 repertoires from sorted blood. The clones in this table, taken by TCRdb from immuneACCESS, are in-frame only. Not every clone is retained; where verified, under half of the shortfall comes from an unresolved V gene, and the cause of the rest is unknown. V and J calls and clone size are copied from that table; D and trimming were computed from the DNA. The sample table lists 160,000 or so clones, around 71% of them with a count of one. Roughly 0.85% of the sample comes from the top ten.

Concerning this clone itself: What antigen it recognizes has not been identified. No qualities accompany the bases; no much larger clone lies one base away.

This receptor was taken from a human donor with alopecia areata. Sequencing used CD4+ T cells sorted from blood, obtained at week 4, from a patient treated with tofacitinib. Rearrangement joined TRBV2 to TRBJ2-1; no D segment can be confidently identified. Here is the DNA: TGTGCCAGCACGAGAGAGAACTACAATGAGCAGTTCTTC. This sequence encodes CASTRENYNEQFF. Joined to the reference TRBV2 and TRBJ2-1 proteins, this CDR3 gives the full variable domain: EPEVTQTPSHQVTQMGQEVILRCVPISNHLYFYWYRQILGQKVEFLVSFYNNEISEKSEIFDDQFSVERPDGSNFTLKIRSTKLEDSAMYFCASTRENYNEQFFGPGTRLTVL.